This T cell receptor beta chain was captured by sequencing in a study of metastatic and nonmetastatic thyroid tumors. The germline CDR1 and CDR2 sequences are MGHRA and YSYEKL. The CDR3 extends over 15 amino acids. There are a few counts of this clone. A much larger clone lies a single base off, so this may be a read error. Other DNA sequences from this sample encode an identical CDR3 as well. Each patient went into thyroid surgery without having received any treatment. TCRdb ran MiXCR on the PCR reads. The sample includes 50,000 to 70,000 clones, approximately 4.1% of them seen just once. The sequence came from a female donor with papillary thyroid cancer or a benign thyroid nodule (not recorded which). Some clones in this sample may be carry-over from other donors' samples. What was sequenced was blood. This rearrangement joins TRBV4-1 to TRBJ2-5; TRBD1 might be the D (5 bases). For the CDR3, the DNA is TGCGCCAGCAGCCAAGGGACAACCGACCAAGAAACCCAGTACTTC. Its protein is CASSQGTTDQETQYF.